The present entry profiles one TCR beta chain with its context. This clone has more than one count but fewer than ten. Its antigen has not been determined. Qualities for individual bases were not recorded, and no much larger clone is one base off. These data originate in a study of CD8+ T cells in alopecia areata listed by TCRdb under 2018. For context, the study as a whole: Treated patients were enrolled in an open-label pilot trial of oral tofacitinib at 5 to 10 mg twice daily for moderate-to-severe alopecia areata. immunoSEQ multiplex PCR using 35 Vbeta forward primers and 13 Jbeta reverse primers was used to amplify TCRbeta CDR3 regions. Patients received tofacitinib for 6 to 18 months and were then followed off drug for 6 months to check for delayed response and recurrence. The study used high-throughput TCRbeta sequencing to examine T cell clonal expansion in alopecia areata, in both the C3H/HeJ mouse model and human patients. Tofacitinib-treated patients had biopsies at baseline and at 4 and 24 weeks of treatment, with a later scalp biopsy in several patients. In treated patients, disease severity was measured using the SALT score, which gives the percentage of scalp surface area affected. Clonality in the scalp was compared among normal scalp (n=4), patchy alopecia areata scalp (n=8), and alopecia totalis/universalis scalp (n=8). The RNA source kit depended on sample type: the PAXgene miRNA kit for fixed scalp, the miRNeasy kit for PBMCs, and the RNeasy kit for mouse skin. In humans, TCRbeta sequencing was performed on scalp tissue and on sorted CD4+ and CD8+ peripheral blood T cells from healthy controls and from patients with patchy or totalis/universalis alopecia areata.

Libraries were made using the immunoSEQ multiplex PCR assay. RNA was extracted from all samples and reverse transcribed into cDNA as template for TCR sequencing. First-strand cDNA was synthesized with SuperScript III using a 2:1 mix of oligo-dT and random hexamers. A synthetic immune receptor repertoire was used to gauge amplification bias, and whatever bias remained was removed computationally. Per the source publication's procedure: Raw reads were preprocessed to remove errors, and CDR3 was defined according to IMGT conventions as the region from the conserved cysteine to phenylalanine. To get clonality, Shannon entropy was normalized by log2 of the number of productive unique TCRs and the result was subtracted from 1. Scalp TCRbeta sequences were cross-referenced with sorted blood CD4 and CD8 repertoires so that the CD4 or CD8 identity of scalp clones could be inferred. TCRdb stores this immuneACCESS table with in-frame sequences only. Part of the clones is absent; in the studies checked, under half of the shortfall reflects unresolved V genes, and no reason is known for the rest. That table gives V, J and clone size, and the DNA gave D and trimming. For this sample the table gives some 100,000 clones, of which roughly two fifths were detected only once. The top ten hold roughly a sixth of the sample.

Based on the germline V gene, the CDR1 and CDR2 sequences are SNHLY and FYNNEI. Relative to germline, V is 3 bases shorter and J is 2 bases shorter, with 13 bases between their ends. The CDR3 starts with the cysteine, ends with the phenylalanine, and has 15 residues. Kept here is only the CDR3 DNA, which spans 45 bases and is read in frame from base 1. Interpreted using the paper, the time point label stands for: 24 weeks on oral tofacitinib. The treatment or condition label, read with the paper, signifies: oral pan-JAK inhibitor, 5-10 mg twice daily. Lesional scalp punch biopsies and peripheral blood were obtained from alopecia areata patients. After PBMCs were isolated by density centrifugation and stained for CD3, CD4 and CD8, a FACSAria was used to sort CD4+ and CD8+ T cells. The study at large found these results: Shared TCR sequences between patients were less evident than in mice, which may be partly attributable to HLA diversity in the patient population. Many expanded lesional clones were found to persist in scalp and blood during tofacitinib treatment, and relapse after treatment cessation may be partly explained by this persistence. Unlike mouse skin, which is dominated by gammadelta T cells, normal human skin has resident alphabeta T cells that are also sequenced, and this complicates analysis of the scalp TCR repertoire. Compared with normal scalp, lesional scalp, particularly in alopecia totalis/universalis, had higher clonality and more expanded CD8+ clones, which suggests antigenic drive. Because the treated cohort was small and had only one nonresponder, larger studies are needed to examine links between baseline CD8+ expansion and response. Tofacitinib significantly decreased scalp clonality and the number of expanded CD8+ clones among the top 100 scalp clones.

The receptor chain draws on TRBV2 and TRBJ2-5; TRBD1 is a weak D gene call, 5 bases matching. The specimen comprised CD8+ T cells sorted from blood, sampled at week 24, from a patient treated with tofacitinib. This receptor was taken from a human donor with alopecia areata. The DNA sequence follows: TGTGCCAGCAGTGAGGGCAGGGCTTGGCAAGAGACCCAGTACTTC. This encodes CASSEGRAWQETQYF.